This T cell receptor (beta chain) was recovered during a study of blood T cells in healthy people across ages. With a J-beta primer mix and a sample-barcoded 5' primer, a second PCR ran about 7 to 11 cycles. TCRdb analysed the 5' RACE reads with MiXCR anew, one entry per CDR3 protein. The top ten clones hold roughly 31% of a sample with hundreds of thousands of distinct CDR3 sequences, around 45% of them seen once. The germline V gene encodes CDR1 SGHTA and CDR2 FQGNSA. With V trimmed by 3 bases and J by 2 bases, 3 bases remained unmatched. The CDR3 is made up of 14 amino acids. Study conclusions and caveats: Fewer expanded clones and more diversity marked long-lived versus aged donors.

This clonotype occurred a few times. What it binds is not known. The genes are TRBV7-2 and TRBJ2-5; 7 bases are shared with TRBD1. Specimen: blood. This clonotype was obtained from a woman aged 55 to 70 in good health. Written as DNA, the CDR3 is TGTGCCAGCAGCTTTTCGGGACAGCAAGAGACCCAGTACTTC. Protein product: CASSFSGQQETQYF. Full variable domain (remainder filled in from reference TRBV7-2 and TRBJ2-5): GAGVSQSPSNKVTEKGKDVELRCDPISGHTALYWYRQSLGQGLEFLIYFQGNSAPDKSGLPSDRFSAERTGGSVSTLTIQRTQQEDSAVYLCASSFSGQQETQYFGPGTRLLVL.